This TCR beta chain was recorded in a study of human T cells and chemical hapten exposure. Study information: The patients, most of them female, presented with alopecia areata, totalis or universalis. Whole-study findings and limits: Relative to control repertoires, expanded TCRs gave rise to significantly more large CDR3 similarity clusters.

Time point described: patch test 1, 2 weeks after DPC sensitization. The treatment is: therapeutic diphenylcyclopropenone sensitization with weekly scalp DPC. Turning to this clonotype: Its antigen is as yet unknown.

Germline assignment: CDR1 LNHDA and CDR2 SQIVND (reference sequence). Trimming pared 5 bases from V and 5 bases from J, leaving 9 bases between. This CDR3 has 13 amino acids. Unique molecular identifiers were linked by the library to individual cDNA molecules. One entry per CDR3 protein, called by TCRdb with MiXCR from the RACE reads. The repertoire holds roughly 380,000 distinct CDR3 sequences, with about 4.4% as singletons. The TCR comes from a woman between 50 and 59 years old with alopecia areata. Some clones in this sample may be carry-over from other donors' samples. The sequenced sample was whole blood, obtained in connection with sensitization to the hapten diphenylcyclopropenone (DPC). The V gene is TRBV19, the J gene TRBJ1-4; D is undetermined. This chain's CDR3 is CASSSVGNEKLFF. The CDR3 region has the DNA TGTGCCAGTAGTTCCGTGGGGAATGAAAAACTGTTTTTT.